This entry lists 10 T cell receptor beta chains sequenced from one sample in a study of blood T cells in healthy people across ages. It was with a sample-barcoded 5' primer and a J-beta primer mix that a second PCR of roughly 7 to 12 cycles was run. From the 5' RACE reads, TCRdb called clonotypes with MiXCR, one entry per CDR3 protein. Seen here are about 1,400,000 distinct CDR3 sequences, approximately 59% observed once, and the top ten hold roughly 7%. Sequencing was carried out using blood. These receptors all stem from a man aged 18 to 29 in good health.

This sequence joins TRBV6-2 or TRBV6-3 and TRBJ2-5, with 12 bases that match TRBD2. The CDR3 has 17 residues. The J segment lost 4 bases and the V segment lost 2 bases, leaving 8 bases of the junction unmatched. The germline V gene has CDR1 MNHEY and CDR2 SVGEGT. CDR3 bases: TGTGCCAGCAGTTACGGCCGGACTAGCGGGGACCGAGAGACCCAGTACTTC. Protein product: CASSYGRTSGDRETQYF.

In its sample, this clonotype was seen a few times. The V call is TRBV15, the J call TRBJ2-5, with 8 bases that match TRBD1. Germline CDR1 LNHNV, CDR2 YYDKDF (reference sequence). The CDR3 length is 14 residues. V was clipped by 8 bases and J by 4 bases; unmatched bases: 9. CDR3 bases: TGTGCCACCGGGGCTCAGGGGGCTTTAGAGACCCAGTACTTC. Translating gives CATGAQGALETQYF. The variable domain in full, completed from reference TRBV15 and TRBJ2-5, reads DAMVIQNPRYQVTQFGKPVTLSCSQTLNHNVMYWYQQKSSQAPKLLFHYYDKDFNNEADTPDNFQSRRPNTSFCFLDIRSPGLGDTAMYLCATGAQGALETQYFGPGTRLLVL.

The genes are TRBV6-1 and TRBJ2-5; TRBD2 matches 8 bases. The CDR3 sequence is 15 residues long. The V and J ends lost 3 bases and 2 bases, in that order; junction bases with no gene match: 5. Germline CDR1 and CDR2: MNHNS and SASEGT. The CDR3 protein is CASSDLIAGQETQYF. DNA of the CDR3: TGTGCCAGCAGTGACCTAATAGCGGGGCAAGAGACCCAGTACTTC.

This clonotype is a singleton in its sample. The chain has TRBV6-4 and TRBJ2-3; TRBD1 might be the D (6 bases). CDR1 and CDR2 from the germline V gene are MRHNA and SNTAGT. V lost 2 bases and J 5 bases, leaving 17 bases between the germline ends. The CDR3 is 16 amino acids. The CDR3 is CASSDAVQGAVDTQYF. CDR3 sequence (DNA): TGTGCCAGCAGTGACGCCGTACAGGGAGCAGTAGATACGCAGTATTTT.

The chain has TRBV6-6 and TRBJ1-6, with D tentatively TRBD1 (5 bases). The germline V and J ends were trimmed by 7 bases and 7 bases, with 14 bases remaining between them. Germline CDR1 is MNHNY and CDR2 is SVGAGI (reference sequence). The CDR3 totals 14 residues. CDR3 residues: CASTGRGENSPLHF. Written as DNA, the CDR3 is TGTGCCAGCACAGGGCGTGGAGAAAATTCACCCCTCCACTTT.

The V gene is TRBV14, the J gene TRBJ1-1, with a possible D match to TRBD1 (5 bases). The germline gives CDR1 SGHDN, CDR2 FVKESK. The CDR3 length is 14 residues. V dropped 1 base and J dropped 3 bases, with 9 bases sitting between them. CDR3 amino acids: CASSQVQGHTEAFF. The DNA for the CDR3 is TGTGCCAGCAGCCAAGTCCAGGGTCACACTGAAGCTTTCTTT.

The V and J genes are TRBV5-1 and TRBJ2-5, with TRBD1 identical over 11 bases. The V and J ends lost 4 bases and 5 bases, in that order; junction bases with no gene match: 7. The CDR3 is made up of 15 amino acids. Germline V gene sequence: CDR1 SGHRS, CDR2 YFSETQ. CDR3 nucleotides: TGCGCCAGCAGCAACCGGGACAGGGGGTTGGAGACCCAGTACTTC. This codes for CASSNRDRGLETQYF.

V is TRBV7-9 and J is TRBJ1-1; D might be TRBD1 (5 bases). The V and J ends lost 4 bases and 4 bases respectively, with 16 bases between them. The germline V gene has CDR1 SEHNR and CDR2 FQNEAQ (reference sequence). The length of the CDR3 is 15 residues. CDR3 nucleotides: TGTGCCAGCAGCTATTCGCCGACAGAGACCACTGAAGCTTTCTTT. It specifies CASSYSPTETTEAFF.

V is TRBV4-1 and J is TRBJ2-1; TRBD2 is a possible D gene (5 bases). The germline V gene has CDR1 MGHRA and CDR2 YSYEKL. The CDR3 runs to 15 residues. V was cut by 0 bases and J by 9 bases, with 15 bases left in between. CDR3 sequence (DNA): TGCGCCAGCAGCCAAGAGGACCCCGGTGCGGGTGAGCAGTTCTTC. It is translated as CASSQEDPGAGEQFF.

V is TRBV6-2 or TRBV6-3 and J is TRBJ2-5, with TRBD1 matching 9 bases. CDR1 is MNHEY, CDR2 SVGEGT, per germline. Trimming at V came to 6 bases and at J to 7 bases, leaving 12 bases not matched to a gene. The CDR3 loop spans 15 amino acids. The CDR3 is CASSLTGTGLGTQYF. The CDR3 DNA reads as TGTGCCAGCAGCCTTACCGGGACAGGGTTGGGGACCCAGTACTTC.